The rows below give T cell receptor beta chains drawn from one sample of a study of blood T cell repertoires in COVID-19. Generated by immunoSEQ multiplex PCR, the TCRdb table keeps only in-frame clones and is missing some. Here the sample spans about 410,000 clones, just under 90% being singletons. Sequences were obtained from PBMCs or T cells enriched from blood (not recorded which). These receptors originate from a woman younger than 45 who had recovered from COVID-19. The conserved cysteine and the conserved F or W are not part of the CDR3 here. The D gene is left open where the match is weak.

d_gene | v_gene | CDR3aa
TRBD1 | TRBV9 | ASPKGGTGPFLNTGELF
. | TRBV11-1 | ASSFPGVQSYNEQF
. | TRBV30 | AWSTGKGNQPQH
TRBD1 | TRBV27 | ASSSPRGLGNSPLH
. | TRBV7-3 | ASSLDFGGGKTEQF
. | TRBV6-6 | ASSRTTGNPSGNTIY
. | TRBV18 | ASSPGLRTSGNTIY
. | TRBV7-3 | ASSSSPGQYNEQF
TRBD2 | TRBV7-6 | ASSFSAGISDNEQF
. | TRBV7-9 | ASRARGRETQY